These T cell receptor beta chains were read from a single sample in a study of blood T cells in healthy people across ages. Each CDR3 protein gets one entry after TCRdb re-called the 5' RACE reads with MiXCR. The sample gives over a million distinct CDR3 sequences, 40% to 45% of which show up once; over 3.5% is in the top ten. Sample: blood. Receptor source: a woman aged 18-35 years in good health. Each CDR3 is given with its conserved first and last residue. Each record gives: V gene, CDR3 protein.

v_call: TRBV20-1
cdr3_aa: CSAHAVIAKNIQYF

v_call: TRBV5-8
cdr3_aa: CASSLDIGSYEQYF

v_call: TRBV20-1
cdr3_aa: CSALPYDTYTDTQYF

v_call: TRBV28
cdr3_aa: CASSLVGGSYEQFF

v_call: TRBV29-1
cdr3_aa: CSVASGRVSGNEQFF

v_call: TRBV9
cdr3_aa: CASSALDRGRTDTQYF

v_call: TRBV12-3/TRBV12-4
cdr3_aa: CASSLATWDRVNTEAFF

v_call: TRBV3-1
cdr3_aa: CASSQDMDRGNEQFF

v_call: TRBV7-9
cdr3_aa: CASSTGRVNEQFF

v_call: TRBV20-1
cdr3_aa: CSARGPTNEKLFF

v_call: TRBV7-3
cdr3_aa: CASSLTLVTGETEAFF

v_call: TRBV21-1
cdr3_aa: CASSKGGQGDVETDTQYF

v_call: TRBV4-3
cdr3_aa: CASSQESLTSYEQYF

v_call: TRBV14
cdr3_aa: CASSQGGAHYNEQFF

v_call: TRBV15
cdr3_aa: CATSRDRNSISGETQYF

v_call: TRBV28
cdr3_aa: CASSEGTGYSNQPQHF

v_call: TRBV4-3
cdr3_aa: CVSSQEPGLNTEAFF

v_call: TRBV6-6
cdr3_aa: CASGLDSLGEKLFF

v_call: TRBV7-2
cdr3_aa: CAGADGFQETQYF

v_call: TRBV12-3/TRBV12-4
cdr3_aa: CASSTGSMGYTF

v_call: TRBV6-2/TRBV6-3
cdr3_aa: CATTTDRGRSGANVLTF

v_call: TRBV29-1
cdr3_aa: CSVAGVQKANVLTF

v_call: TRBV4-3
cdr3_aa: CASSQELVSEQFF

v_call: TRBV5-6
cdr3_aa: CASSWRTSGSSDEQYF

v_call: TRBV15
cdr3_aa: CATSREGRYEQYF

v_call: TRBV7-2
cdr3_aa: CASSPGQPSYEQYF

v_call: TRBV5-6
cdr3_aa: CVSISAWRALGSNTGELFF

v_call: TRBV2
cdr3_aa: CASRERLAGRNEQYF

v_call: TRBV2
cdr3_aa: CASSLRTGRSYEQYF

v_call: TRBV11-2
cdr3_aa: CASSLYGGQFF

v_call: TRBV29-1
cdr3_aa: CSVVWTGQGTDTQYF

v_call: TRBV29-1
cdr3_aa: CSVGTGGYEQYF

v_call: TRBV6-2/TRBV6-3
cdr3_aa: CASSYPDGGLIDNEQFF

v_call: TRBV12-3/TRBV12-4
cdr3_aa: CASSRDGGYSYEQYF

v_call: TRBV6-6
cdr3_aa: CASTRRLAGGSYNEQFF

v_call: TRBV21-1
cdr3_aa: CASSKGFYGTDTQYF

v_call: TRBV9
cdr3_aa: CASSVGTTDTQYF

v_call: TRBV20-1
cdr3_aa: CSAEGPDGTQYF

v_call: TRBV18
cdr3_aa: CASSPTGVRGDEQYF

v_call: TRBV6-4
cdr3_aa: CAKRGQGTNEQFF

v_call: TRBV10-3
cdr3_aa: CAISVTGMSEDEAFF

v_call: TRBV29-1
cdr3_aa: CSGMEVSGANVLTF

v_call: TRBV5-1
cdr3_aa: CASSVTGGGTEAFF

v_call: TRBV20-1
cdr3_aa: CSAAGTGANYGYTF

v_call: TRBV7-2
cdr3_aa: CASSLAGSRETQYF

v_call: TRBV4-1
cdr3_aa: CASSLAAFLAGDTDTQYF

v_call: TRBV6-5
cdr3_aa: CASSYSPGLRQETQYF